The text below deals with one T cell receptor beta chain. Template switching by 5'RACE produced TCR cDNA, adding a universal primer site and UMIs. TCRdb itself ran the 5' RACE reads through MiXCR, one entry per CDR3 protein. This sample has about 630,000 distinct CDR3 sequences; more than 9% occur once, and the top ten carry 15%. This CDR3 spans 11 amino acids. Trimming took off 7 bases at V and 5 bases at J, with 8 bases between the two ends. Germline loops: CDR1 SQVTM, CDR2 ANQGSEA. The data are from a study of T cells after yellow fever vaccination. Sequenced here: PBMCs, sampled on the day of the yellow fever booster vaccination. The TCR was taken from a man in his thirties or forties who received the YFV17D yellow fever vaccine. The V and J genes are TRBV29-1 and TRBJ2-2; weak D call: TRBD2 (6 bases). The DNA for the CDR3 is TGCAGCGGGACTATGACCGGGGAGCTGTTTTTT. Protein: CSGTMTGELFF.